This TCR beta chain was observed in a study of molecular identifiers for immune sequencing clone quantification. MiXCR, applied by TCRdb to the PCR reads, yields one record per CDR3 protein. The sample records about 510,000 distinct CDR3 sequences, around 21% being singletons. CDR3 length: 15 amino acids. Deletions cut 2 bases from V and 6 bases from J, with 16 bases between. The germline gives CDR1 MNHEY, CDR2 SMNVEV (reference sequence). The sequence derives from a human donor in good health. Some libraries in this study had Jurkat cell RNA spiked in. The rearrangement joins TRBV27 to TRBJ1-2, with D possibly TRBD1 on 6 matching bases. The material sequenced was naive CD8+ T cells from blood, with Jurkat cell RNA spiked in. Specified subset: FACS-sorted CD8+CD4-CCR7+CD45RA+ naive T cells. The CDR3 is CASSLRGQGSHGYTF. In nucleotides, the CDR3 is TGTGCCAGCAGTTTAAGAGGGCAGGGGAGCCATGGCTACACCTTC.